A selection of T cell receptor beta chains follows, all from one sample in a study of PD-L1 blockade in urothelial cancer. TCRdb's table, derived via immunoSEQ multiplex PCR, lists solely in-frame clones and lacks some. The data show about 29,000 clones, over 75% seen once. Sequences were derived from PBMCs, sampled around atezolizumab (anti-PD-L1) treatment. Every receptor here comes from a man aged 45-65 years with urothelial cancer. Both conserved end residues are trimmed from each CDR3. Part of the rows lack a size; the others show once, few, many or a class for expanded clones.

CDR3 | V | size
ASGLALGQGGNQPQH | TRBV12-5 | NA
ASSMGEGYNEQF | TRBV5-1 | NA
ASIRSPPGANYGYT | TRBV5-4 | NA
ASSPHLAGVGETQY | TRBV9 | NA
ASSIDLTPSYEQY | TRBV19 | NA
ASSVDPATTGAEKNYGYT | TRBV9 | NA
ASSTRLAGLYEQY | TRBV6-6 | NA
ASSLWTGANTNEKLF | TRBV7-9 | NA
ASSMGQGAREQY | TRBV7-2 | NA
ASSLGTQSTEAF | TRBV5-4 | medium-sized
ASSPPRGGNYEQY | TRBV7-2 | NA
ASSLVASGLHTQY | TRBV5-1 | NA
ASSPRQGTEAF | TRBV6-5 | NA
ASSPTGDGELF | TRBV18 | NA
ASSDLAGVYTQY | TRBV7-9 | NA
ASSQESGTGFGSPYNEQF | TRBV14 | NA
ASSLASLAGVPGTQY | TRBV5-4 | once
ASSLRLAGGQETQY | TRBV5-4 | once
ASSRRGNSGNTIY | TRBV7-9 | NA
ASSLPTGVDQPQH | TRBV2 | NA
ASSLRLAGGLIVNEQF | TRBV5-1 | NA
ASSVEAGWYEQY | TRBV2 | once
ASSQERQGGEQY | TRBV4-1 | few
ASTPPGSENTGELF | TRBV7-8 | NA
ASSYLTGGYEQY | TRBV6-6 | NA
AISELIHSGGKPSYEQY | TRBV10-3 | NA
ASSYHRGNNSPLH | TRBV6-6 | NA
ASSVQGRYS | TRBV25-1 | NA
ASSLGSGDTQY | TRBV5-6 | NA
ASGTGGRSGELF | TRBV9 | NA
ASSPGPQRGETQY | TRBV4-2 | NA
ASSLGSGRVYNEQF | TRBV11-2 | once
ASSFGVSGPEKLF | TRBV11-2 | once
ASSLAGSWELF | TRBV7-3 | NA
ASSPGTGNFKPQH | TRBV5-1 | NA
ASSVSTSQPQH | TRBV9 | NA
ASSGIPASGDTDTQY | TRBV5-1 | NA
ASRPGLGIGELF | TRBV6-5 | NA
ASSDRLSNQPQH | TRBV6-1 | few
SVGTGNTGELF | TRBV29-1 | NA
ASSGLDTSTDTQY | TRBV9 | NA
ASSLNSFVEQY | TRBV5-1 | once
ASRKNWEIDEQY | TRBV6-1 | NA
ASSPSRGRAHEQY | TRBV7-2 | NA
ASSRLAGGPDNEQF | TRBV19 | once
ASSSQAVSSYEQY | TRBV6-5 | NA
ASSAELAGDTQY | TRBV2 | NA